This is a list of T cell receptor beta chains from one sample in a study of identical twins. One entry per CDR3 protein, called by TCRdb with MiXCR from the 5' RACE reads. Of about 520,000 distinct CDR3 sequences in the sample, roughly a fifth are singletons; the top ten hold roughly 0.9%. These data were also filed under a second study, of T cells expressing NK-cell markers.

The sequencing input was CD4+ T cells sorted from blood. Source of these receptors: a woman under 30 in good health. Both conserved end residues are part of each CDR3. The D gene is left open where the match is weak. The listing skips clone size in some rows; elsewhere it reads once, few, many or a size class.

d_call	v_call	cdr3_length	j_call	clone_size	cdr3_nt	cdr3_aa
TRBD1	TRBV6-6	13	TRBJ2-1	many	TGTGCCAGCAGATCCACAGGGGGGAATGAGCAGTTCTTC	CASRSTGGNEQFF
-	TRBV5-5	13	TRBJ1-4	-	TGTGCCAGCAGCTTTGCAGTTAATGAAAAACTGTTTTTT	CASSFAVNEKLFF
-	TRBV29-1	13	TRBJ2-5	few	TGCAGCGTTGATGGAGGGGACGGAGAGACCCAGTACTTC	CSVDGGDGETQYF
-	TRBV20-1	12	TRBJ1-2	-	TGCAGTGCTAGAGATGGGGTTGGTGGCTACACCTTC	CSARDGVGGYTF
-	TRBV5-6	14	TRBJ1-1	-	TGTGCCAGCAGCCCTCAGAGTCCCCAACTTGAAGCTTTCTTT	CASSPQSPQLEAFF
-	TRBV20-1	13	TRBJ1-5	many	TGCAGTGCTTCCGGGTCAAGGGGTCAGCCCCAGCATTTT	CSASGSRGQPQHF
TRBD1	TRBV5-1	20	TRBJ2-1	few	TGCGCCAGCAGCTCCCCCCCGGGACAGGGGTTGGGGCTCTCCTACAATGAGCAGTTCTTC	CASSSPPGQGLGLSYNEQFF
-	TRBV14	15	TRBJ2-7	-	TGTGCCAGCAGCCAAGATCAGGGCAGATTACGCGAGCAGTACTTC	CASSQDQGRLREQYF
-	TRBV5-1	13	TRBJ2-7	few	TGCGCCAGCAGCCCGGGATTCTCCTACGAGCAGTACTTC	CASSPGFSYEQYF
-	TRBV18	16	TRBJ1-1	-	TGTGCCAGCTCACCTTCAAACAGTATGAGGAACACTGAAGCTTTCTTT	CASSPSNSMRNTEAFF
TRBD2	TRBV9	16	TRBJ2-1	-	TGTGCCAGCAGCCTCCACGGGACTAGCGGCTACAATGAGCAGTTCTTC	CASSLHGTSGYNEQFF
-	TRBV12-3/TRBV12-4	15	TRBJ2-2	few	TGTGCCAGCAGTTTAAGGGATCAAACGAACGGGGAGCTGTTTTTT	CASSLRDQTNGELFF
TRBD1	TRBV7-9	17	TRBJ2-2	-	TGTGCCAGCAGGAGAGGGACAGCTACTGCGAACACCGGGGAGCTGTTTTTT	CASRRGTATANTGELFF
-	TRBV27	15	TRBJ1-1	few	TGTGCCAGCAGTTTATCGCCAGGGATGAACACTGAAGCTTTCTTT	CASSLSPGMNTEAFF
-	TRBV6-2/TRBV6-3	17	TRBJ2-1	-	TGTGCCAGCAGTTACTCCTCTGCGGCGTCAGGGATCGATGAGCAGTTCTTC	CASSYSSAASGIDEQFF
TRBD1	TRBV10-3	13	TRBJ1-1	-	TGTGCCATCTCCAGGACAGGAGACACTGAAGCTTTCTTT	CAISRTGDTEAFF
TRBD1	TRBV15	13	TRBJ2-7	-	TGTGCCACCGCCCGGGACAGAACCTACGAGCAGTACTTC	CATARDRTYEQYF
TRBD2	TRBV10-3	14	TRBJ2-1	many	TGTGCCATCAGTGGGGGGACTAGAAACAATGAGCAGTTCTTC	CAISGGTRNNEQFF
TRBD2	TRBV27	16	TRBJ2-7	-	TGTGCCAGCAGTTCCCCAATAGCGGGAGGGCCTTACGAGCAGTACTTC	CASSSPIAGGPYEQYF
-	TRBV6-1	15	TRBJ2-2	few	TGTGCCAGCAAAGCGCGACAGTCGGATTCCGGGGAGCTGTTTTTT	CASKARQSDSGELFF
-	TRBV7-2	14	TRBJ2-7	many	TGTGCCAGCAGCACCCGACCGGGAGAATACGAGCAGTACTTC	CASSTRPGEYEQYF
TRBD1	TRBV4-3	15	TRBJ2-5	many	TGCGCCAGCAGCCAAGATCTCGGGACAGGGAGGTCCCAGTACTTC	CASSQDLGTGRSQYF
TRBD2	TRBV7-9	16	TRBJ2-5	-	TGTGCCAGCAGCTCACTCTGGACTAGCGGTCAAGAGACCCAGTACTTC	CASSSLWTSGQETQYF
-	TRBV15	13	TRBJ1-5	-	TGTGCCACCAGCAGAGACGAGAATCAGCCCCAGCATTTT	CATSRDENQPQHF
-	TRBV30	12	TRBJ2-3	-	TGTGCCAGGGGACGACACGGGGATACGCAGTATTTT	CARGRHGDTQYF
-	TRBV7-6	12	TRBJ2-3	-	TGTGCCAGCAGCCCCGGCTTCAATACGCAGTATTTT	CASSPGFNTQYF
-	TRBV30	13	TRBJ2-5	few	TGTGCCTGGGGAGGGACTGGGCGGGAGACCCAGTACTTC	CAWGGTGRETQYF
TRBD1	TRBV12-5	17	TRBJ2-2	many	TGTGCTAGTGGTTTGGCTCAGGGGGCGGCGAACACCGGGGAGCTGTTTTTT	CASGLAQGAANTGELFF
TRBD1	TRBV6-6	13	TRBJ1-2	few	TGTGCCAGCAGTAACAGGGGCCCTGGCGGCTACACCTTC	CASSNRGPGGYTF
TRBD2	TRBV20-1	12	TRBJ2-1	many	TGCAGTGCTAGGCGGGAGGTCAATGAGCAGTTCTTC	CSARREVNEQFF
-	TRBV5-1	12	TRBJ2-1	-	TGCGCCAGCACCGTACAGGGTGATGAGCAGTTCTTC	CASTVQGDEQFF
TRBD2	TRBV15	16	TRBJ2-1	-	TGTGCCACCAGCCTTTATCTAGCGGGGCGGGGGAGTGAGCAGTTCTTC	CATSLYLAGRGSEQFF
TRBD2	TRBV29-1	17	TRBJ2-3	-	TGCAGCGTTCTTGGGACTAGCGGGGGGCTGGGCACAGATACGCAGTATTTT	CSVLGTSGGLGTDTQYF
-	TRBV9	16	TRBJ2-4	-	TGTGCCAGCAGCGTAGGGTCCTCTCTAGCCAAAAACATTCAGTACTTC	CASSVGSSLAKNIQYF
TRBD2	TRBV7-8	14	TRBJ2-3	few	TGTGCCAGCAGCCGGGACTATCTATCAGATACGCAGTATTTT	CASSRDYLSDTQYF
-	TRBV12-3/TRBV12-4	12	TRBJ1-4	-	TGTGCCAGCAGGATACACGGTGAAAAACTGTTTTTT	CASRIHGEKLFF
TRBD1	TRBV12-3/TRBV12-4	15	TRBJ1-4	-	TGTGCCAGCAGTCTCCACCCGGACAGGAATGAAAAACTGTTTTTT	CASSLHPDRNEKLFF
TRBD2	TRBV7-9	17	TRBJ2-1	few	TGTGCCAGCAGCTCGCGCACTAGCGGGAGCCACAACAATGAGCAGTTCTTC	CASSSRTSGSHNNEQFF
TRBD2	TRBV5-1	17	TRBJ2-1	few	TGCGCCAGCAGCTCCCGAGGTAGCGGGGGAGGACGGAATGAGCAGTTCTTC	CASSSRGSGGGRNEQFF
TRBD1	TRBV10-3	14	TRBJ2-7	-	TGTGCCATCACTTCTCGACAGGGAACCTACGAGCAGTACTTC	CAITSRQGTYEQYF
TRBD2	TRBV6-4	14	TRBJ2-3	-	TGTGCCAACAAAGCGGGATCTAGCACAGATACGCAGTATTTT	CANKAGSSTDTQYF
-	TRBV29-1	13	TRBJ2-1	few	TGCAGCGTTGAATCCCGGACGGTCAATGAGCAGTTCTTC	CSVESRTVNEQFF
TRBD2	TRBV9	17	TRBJ2-5	-	TGTGCCAGCAGCGGGGACCCTAGCGGGGGGGCCACAAAGACCCAGTACTTC	CASSGDPSGGATKTQYF
-	TRBV7-3	14	TRBJ2-7	-	TGTGCCAGCAGCGCCCAGCGGTGGGTAGACGAGCAGTACTTC	CASSAQRWVDEQYF
TRBD1	TRBV9	16	TRBJ2-5	-	TGTGCCAGCAGCCCCCATCCGACAGGGTCGGGAGAGACCCAGTACTTC	CASSPHPTGSGETQYF
-	TRBV6-5	13	TRBJ1-1	-	TGTGCCAGCAGTTACTCGGCGGGACTTGAAGCTTTCTTT	CASSYSAGLEAFF
TRBD2	TRBV7-2	16	TRBJ2-1	few	TGTGCCAGCAGCTTACTGGGACTAGCGGGGAACAATGAGCAGTTCTTC	CASSLLGLAGNNEQFF
-	TRBV20-1	14	TRBJ2-7	-	TGCAGTGCTAGCCCCGCGGGGTCCCACTACGAGCAGTACTTC	CSASPAGSHYEQYF
TRBD1	TRBV18	16	TRBJ2-7	few	TGTGCCAGCTCACCACCAGAGACAGGGGGCGAGAACGAGCAGTACTTC	CASSPPETGGENEQYF
-	TRBV20-1	12	TRBJ2-3	few	TGCAGTGCTAGAGACCTTAAAGATACGCAGTATTTT	CSARDLKDTQYF
TRBD2	TRBV20-1	13	TRBJ2-5	-	TGCAGTGCTGTAGCGGGGGGGATAAAGACCCAGTACTTC	CSAVAGGIKTQYF
-	TRBV5-1	14	TRBJ2-5	few	TGCGCCAGCAGCATAACCGGGAAACAAGAGACCCAGTACTTC	CASSITGKQETQYF
TRBD2	TRBV7-2	17	TRBJ2-3	few	TGTGCCAGCAGCTTAGGGGCGACTAGCGGGGGCACAGATACGCAGTATTTT	CASSLGATSGGTDTQYF
-	TRBV10-2	15	TRBJ2-7	few	TGCGCCAGCAGTGAACCTGGGCGGGGAACCTACGAGCAGTACTTC	CASSEPGRGTYEQYF
TRBD1	TRBV3-1	17	TRBJ1-1	few	TGTGCCAGCAGCCCCGACTTTAAGGACAGGGCAGTCACTGAAGCTTTCTTT	CASSPDFKDRAVTEAFF